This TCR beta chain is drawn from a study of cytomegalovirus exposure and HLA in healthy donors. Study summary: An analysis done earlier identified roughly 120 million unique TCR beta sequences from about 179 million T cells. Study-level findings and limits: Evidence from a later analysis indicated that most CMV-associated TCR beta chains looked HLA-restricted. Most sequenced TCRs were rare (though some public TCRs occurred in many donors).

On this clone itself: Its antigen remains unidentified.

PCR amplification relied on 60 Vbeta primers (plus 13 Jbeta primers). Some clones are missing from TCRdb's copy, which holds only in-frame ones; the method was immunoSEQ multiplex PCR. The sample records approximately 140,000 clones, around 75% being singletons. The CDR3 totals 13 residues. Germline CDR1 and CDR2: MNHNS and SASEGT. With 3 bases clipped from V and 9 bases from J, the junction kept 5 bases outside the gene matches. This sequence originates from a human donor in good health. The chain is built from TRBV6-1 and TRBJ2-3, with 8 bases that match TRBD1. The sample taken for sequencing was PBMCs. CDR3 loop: CASSDLRQGTQYF. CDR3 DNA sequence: TGTGCCAGCAGTGACTTGAGACAGGGGACGCAGTATTTT.